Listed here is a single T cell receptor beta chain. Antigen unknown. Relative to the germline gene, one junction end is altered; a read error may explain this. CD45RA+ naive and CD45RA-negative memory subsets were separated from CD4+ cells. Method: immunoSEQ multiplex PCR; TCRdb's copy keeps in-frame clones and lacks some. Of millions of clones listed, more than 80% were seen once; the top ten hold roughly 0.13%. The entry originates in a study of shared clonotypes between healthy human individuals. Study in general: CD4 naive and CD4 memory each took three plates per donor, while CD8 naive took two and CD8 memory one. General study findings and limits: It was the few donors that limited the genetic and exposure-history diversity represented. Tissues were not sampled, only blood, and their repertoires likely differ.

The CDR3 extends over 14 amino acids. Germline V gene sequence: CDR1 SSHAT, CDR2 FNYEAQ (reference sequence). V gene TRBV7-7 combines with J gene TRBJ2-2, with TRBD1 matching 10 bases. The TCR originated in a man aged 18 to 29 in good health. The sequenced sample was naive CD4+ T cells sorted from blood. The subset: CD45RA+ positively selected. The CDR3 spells CASSSGTGAGELFF. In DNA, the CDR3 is TGTGCTAGCAGCTCCGGGACAGGGGCCGGGGAGCTGTTTTTT.